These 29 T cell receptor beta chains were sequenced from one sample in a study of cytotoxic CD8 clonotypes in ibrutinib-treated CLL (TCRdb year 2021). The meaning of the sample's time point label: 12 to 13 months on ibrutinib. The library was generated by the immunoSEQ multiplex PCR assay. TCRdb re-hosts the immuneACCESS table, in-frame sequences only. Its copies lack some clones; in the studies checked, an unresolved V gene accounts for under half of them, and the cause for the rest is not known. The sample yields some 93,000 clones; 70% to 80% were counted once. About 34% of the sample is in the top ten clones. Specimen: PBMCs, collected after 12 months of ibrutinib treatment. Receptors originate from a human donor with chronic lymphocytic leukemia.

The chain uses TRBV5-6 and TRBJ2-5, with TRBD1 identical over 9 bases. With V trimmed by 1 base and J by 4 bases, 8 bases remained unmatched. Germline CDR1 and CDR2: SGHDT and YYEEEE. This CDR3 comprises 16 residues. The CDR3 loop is CASSLLLQGAGETQYF. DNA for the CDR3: TGTGCCAGCAGCTTGCTTTTACAGGGGGCAGGAGAGACCCAGTACTTC.

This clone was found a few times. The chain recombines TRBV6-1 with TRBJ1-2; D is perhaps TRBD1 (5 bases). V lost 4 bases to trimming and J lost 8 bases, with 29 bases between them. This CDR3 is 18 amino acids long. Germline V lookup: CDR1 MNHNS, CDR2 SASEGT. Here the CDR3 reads CASSGHTAVGPLKGGYTF. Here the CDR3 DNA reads TGTGCCAGCAGTGGACATACGGCAGTGGGACCGCTAAAGGGAGGCTACACCTTC.

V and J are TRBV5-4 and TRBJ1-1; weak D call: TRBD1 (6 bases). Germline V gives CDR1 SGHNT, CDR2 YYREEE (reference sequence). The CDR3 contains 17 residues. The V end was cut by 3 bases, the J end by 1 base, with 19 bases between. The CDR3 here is CASSSRLGGGRNTEAFF. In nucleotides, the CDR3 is TGTGCCAGCAGCTCAAGACTAGGGGGGGGACGGAACACTGAAGCTTTCTTT.

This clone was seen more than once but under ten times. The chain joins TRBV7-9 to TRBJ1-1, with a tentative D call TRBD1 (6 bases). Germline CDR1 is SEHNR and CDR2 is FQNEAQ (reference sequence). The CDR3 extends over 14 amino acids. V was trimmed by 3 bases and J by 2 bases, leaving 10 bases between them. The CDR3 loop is CASSFRDKNTEAFF. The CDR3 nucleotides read TGTGCCAGCAGCTTCCGGGACAAAAACACTGAAGCTTTCTTT.

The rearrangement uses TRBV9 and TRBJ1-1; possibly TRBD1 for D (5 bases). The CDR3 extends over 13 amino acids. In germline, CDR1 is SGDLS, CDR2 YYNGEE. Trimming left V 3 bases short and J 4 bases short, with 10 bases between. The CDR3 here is CASSGRVGTEAFF. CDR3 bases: TGTGCCAGCAGCGGCAGGGTTGGCACTGAAGCTTTCTTT.

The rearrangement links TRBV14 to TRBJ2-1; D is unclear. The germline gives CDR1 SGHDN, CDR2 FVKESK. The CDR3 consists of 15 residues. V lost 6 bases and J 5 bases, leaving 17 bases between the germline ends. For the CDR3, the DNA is TGTGCCAGCAGGACGGGCAGCTTCTGGAACAATGAGCAGTTCTTC. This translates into CASRTGSFWNNEQFF.

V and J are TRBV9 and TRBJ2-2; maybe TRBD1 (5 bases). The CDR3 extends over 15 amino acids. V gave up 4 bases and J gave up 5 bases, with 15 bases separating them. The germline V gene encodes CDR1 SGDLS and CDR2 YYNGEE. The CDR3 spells CASSSRQLETGELFF. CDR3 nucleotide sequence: TGTGCCAGCAGCTCCAGACAGTTGGAGACCGGGGAGCTGTTTTTT.

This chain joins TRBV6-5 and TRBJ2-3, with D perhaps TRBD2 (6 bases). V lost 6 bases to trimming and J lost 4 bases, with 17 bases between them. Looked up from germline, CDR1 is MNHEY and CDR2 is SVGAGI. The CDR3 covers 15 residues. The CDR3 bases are TGTGCCAGCAGATCATCCCGGAGGGTCGCAGATACGCAGTATTTT. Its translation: CASRSSRRVADTQYF.

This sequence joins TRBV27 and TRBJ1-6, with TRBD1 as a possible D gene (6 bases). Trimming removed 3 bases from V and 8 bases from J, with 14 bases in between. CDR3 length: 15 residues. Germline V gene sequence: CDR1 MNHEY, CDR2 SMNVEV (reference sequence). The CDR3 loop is CASSFSGQSYSPLHF. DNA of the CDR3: TGTGCCAGCAGTTTCTCCGGACAGAGCTATTCACCCCTCCACTTT.

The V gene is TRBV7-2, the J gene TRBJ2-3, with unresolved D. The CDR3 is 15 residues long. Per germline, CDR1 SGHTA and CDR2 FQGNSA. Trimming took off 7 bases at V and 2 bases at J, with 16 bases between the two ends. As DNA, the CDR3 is TGTGCCAGCAACCAAGGAGAGGTTACCACAGATACGCAGTATTTT. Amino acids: CASNQGEVTTDTQYF.

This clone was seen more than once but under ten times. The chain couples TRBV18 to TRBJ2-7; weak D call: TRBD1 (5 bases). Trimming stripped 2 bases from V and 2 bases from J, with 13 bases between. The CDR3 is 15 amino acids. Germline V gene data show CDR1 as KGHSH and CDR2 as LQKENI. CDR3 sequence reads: CASSPGSDSTYEQYF. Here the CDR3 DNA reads TGTGCCAGCTCACCAGGATCAGACAGTACCTACGAGCAGTACTTC.

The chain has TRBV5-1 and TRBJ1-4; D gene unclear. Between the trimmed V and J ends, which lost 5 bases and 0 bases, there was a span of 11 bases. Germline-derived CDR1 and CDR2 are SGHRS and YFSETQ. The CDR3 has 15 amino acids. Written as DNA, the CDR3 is TGCGCCAGCAGTGTAGACGGTACAACTAATGAAAAACTGTTTTTT. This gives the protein CASSVDGTTNEKLFF.

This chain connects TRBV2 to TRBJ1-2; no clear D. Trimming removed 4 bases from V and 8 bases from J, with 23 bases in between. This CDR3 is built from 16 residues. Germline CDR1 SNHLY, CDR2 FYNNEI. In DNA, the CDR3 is TGTGCCAGCAGTGTTGGGCCTCCGGACCTGGTAGGAGGCTACACCTTC. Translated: CASSVGPPDLVGGYTF.

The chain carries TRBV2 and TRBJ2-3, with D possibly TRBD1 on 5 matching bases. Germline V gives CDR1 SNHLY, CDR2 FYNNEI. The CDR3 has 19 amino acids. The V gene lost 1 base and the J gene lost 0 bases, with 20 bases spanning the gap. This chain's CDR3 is CASSEDWTPRDISTDTQYF. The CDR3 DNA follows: TGTGCCAGCAGTGAAGACTGGACACCCAGGGATATTAGCACAGATACGCAGTATTTT.

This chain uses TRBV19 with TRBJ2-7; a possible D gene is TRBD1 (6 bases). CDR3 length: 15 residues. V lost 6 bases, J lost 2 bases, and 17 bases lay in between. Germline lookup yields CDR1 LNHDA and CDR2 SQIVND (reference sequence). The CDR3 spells CASRPSGQGTYEQYF. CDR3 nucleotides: TGTGCCAGTAGGCCCTCGGGCCAGGGGACCTACGAGCAGTACTTC.

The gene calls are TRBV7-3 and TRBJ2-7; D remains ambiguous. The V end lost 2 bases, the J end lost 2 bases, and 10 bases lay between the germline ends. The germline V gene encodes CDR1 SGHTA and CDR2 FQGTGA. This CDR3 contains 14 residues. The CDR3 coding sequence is TGTGCCAGCAGCTTATCGGCAGGAACCTACGAGCAGTACTTC. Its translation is CASSLSAGTYEQYF.

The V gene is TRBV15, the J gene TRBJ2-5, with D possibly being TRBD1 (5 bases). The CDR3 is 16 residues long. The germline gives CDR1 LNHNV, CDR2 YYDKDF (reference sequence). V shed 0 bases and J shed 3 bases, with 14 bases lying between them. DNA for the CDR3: TGTGCCACCAGCAGAGATAGACCAGGGCTCGAAGAGACCCAGTACTTC. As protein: CATSRDRPGLEETQYF.

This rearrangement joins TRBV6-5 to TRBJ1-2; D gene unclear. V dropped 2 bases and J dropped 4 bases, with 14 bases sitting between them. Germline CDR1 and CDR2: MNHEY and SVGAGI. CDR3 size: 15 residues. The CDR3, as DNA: TGTGCCAGCAGTTACGGTGGGGTAGCAGTCTATGGCTACACCTTC. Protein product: CASSYGGVAVYGYTF.

As DNA, the CDR3 is TGTGCCAGCAGCCCCGGGACAGGCCACTCCTACGAGCAGTACTTC. Amino acids: CASSPGTGHSYEQYF. This chain joins TRBV7-3 and TRBJ2-7, with 8 bases matching TRBD1. V lost 5 bases to trimming and J lost 0 bases; unmatched junction nucleotides: 6. Per the germline V gene, CDR1 is SGHTA and CDR2 is FQGTGA. CDR3 length: 15 residues.

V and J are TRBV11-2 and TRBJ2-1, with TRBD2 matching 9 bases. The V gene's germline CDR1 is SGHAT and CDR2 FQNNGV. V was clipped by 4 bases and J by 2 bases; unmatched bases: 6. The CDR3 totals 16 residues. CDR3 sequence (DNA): TGTGCCAGCAGCTCGAGGACTAGCGCTCCCTACAATGAGCAGTTCTTC. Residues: CASSSRTSAPYNEQFF.

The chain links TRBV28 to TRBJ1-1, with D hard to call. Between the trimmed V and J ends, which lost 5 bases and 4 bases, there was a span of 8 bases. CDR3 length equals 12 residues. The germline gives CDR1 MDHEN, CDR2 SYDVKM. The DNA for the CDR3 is TGTGCCAGCAGTAAAGTTATCACTGAAGCTTTCTTT. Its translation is CASSKVITEAFF.

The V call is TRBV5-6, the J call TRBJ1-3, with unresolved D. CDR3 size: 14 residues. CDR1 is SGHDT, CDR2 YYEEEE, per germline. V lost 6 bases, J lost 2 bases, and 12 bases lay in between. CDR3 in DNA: TGTGCCAGCACCGGCTCTGGGGCTGGAAACACCATATATTTT. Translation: CASTGSGAGNTIYF.

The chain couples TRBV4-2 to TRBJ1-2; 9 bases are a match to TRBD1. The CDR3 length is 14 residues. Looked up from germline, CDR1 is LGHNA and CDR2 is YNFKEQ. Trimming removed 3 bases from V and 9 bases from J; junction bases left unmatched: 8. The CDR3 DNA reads TGTGCCAGCAGCCATGAGGGACAGGGAAGGAGCTACACCTTC. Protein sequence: CASSHEGQGRSYTF.

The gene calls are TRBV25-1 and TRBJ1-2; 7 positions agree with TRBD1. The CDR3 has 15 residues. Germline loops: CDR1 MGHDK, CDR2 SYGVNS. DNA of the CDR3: TGTGCTTACACCCCGGGGACAGCTGGGTCCTATGGCTACACCTTC. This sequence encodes CAYTPGTAGSYGYTF.

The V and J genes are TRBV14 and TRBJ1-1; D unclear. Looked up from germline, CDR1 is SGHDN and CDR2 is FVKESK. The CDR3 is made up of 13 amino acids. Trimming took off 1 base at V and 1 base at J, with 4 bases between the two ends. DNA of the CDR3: TGTGCCAGCAGCCAAGGACAGAACACTGAAGCTTTCTTT. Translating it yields CASSQGQNTEAFF.

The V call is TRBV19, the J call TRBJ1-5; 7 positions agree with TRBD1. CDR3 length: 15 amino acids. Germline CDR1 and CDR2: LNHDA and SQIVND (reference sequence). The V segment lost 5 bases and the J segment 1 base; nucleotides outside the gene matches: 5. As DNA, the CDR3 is TGTGCCAGTAGTGACAGGGTTGACAGCAATCAGCCCCAGCATTTT. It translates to CASSDRVDSNQPQHF.

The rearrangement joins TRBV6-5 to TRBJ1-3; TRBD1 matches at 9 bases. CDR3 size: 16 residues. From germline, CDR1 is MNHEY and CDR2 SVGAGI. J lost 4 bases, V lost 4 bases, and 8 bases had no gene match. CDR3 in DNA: TGTGCCAGCAGTTCCGGGACAGGGTGGTTCGGAAACACCATATATTTT. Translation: CASSSGTGWFGNTIYF.

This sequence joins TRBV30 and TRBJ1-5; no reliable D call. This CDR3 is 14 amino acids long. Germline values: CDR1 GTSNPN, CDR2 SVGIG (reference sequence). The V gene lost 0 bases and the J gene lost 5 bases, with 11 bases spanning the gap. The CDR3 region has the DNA TGTGCCTGGAGTGTAATGACATCGGATCAGCCCCAGCATTTT. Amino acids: CAWSVMTSDQPQHF.

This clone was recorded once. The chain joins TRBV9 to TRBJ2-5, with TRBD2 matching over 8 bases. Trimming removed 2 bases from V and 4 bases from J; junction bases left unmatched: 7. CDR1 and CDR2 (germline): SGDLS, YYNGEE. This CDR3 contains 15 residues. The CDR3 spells CASSVSGGRGETQYF. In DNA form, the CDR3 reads TGTGCCAGCAGCGTGAGCGGGGGTAGGGGAGAGACCCAGTACTTC.